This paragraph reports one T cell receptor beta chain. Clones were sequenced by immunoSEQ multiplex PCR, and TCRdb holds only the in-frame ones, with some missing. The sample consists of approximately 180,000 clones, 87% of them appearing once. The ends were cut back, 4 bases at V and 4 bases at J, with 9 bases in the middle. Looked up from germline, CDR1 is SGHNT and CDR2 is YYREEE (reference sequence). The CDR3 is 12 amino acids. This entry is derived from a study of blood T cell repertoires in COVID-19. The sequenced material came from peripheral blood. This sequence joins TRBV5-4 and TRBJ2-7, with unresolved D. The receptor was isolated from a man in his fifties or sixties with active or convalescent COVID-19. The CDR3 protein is CASSLSPYEQYF. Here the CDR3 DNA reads TGTGCCAGCAGCCTCTCCCCTTACGAGCAGTACTTC.